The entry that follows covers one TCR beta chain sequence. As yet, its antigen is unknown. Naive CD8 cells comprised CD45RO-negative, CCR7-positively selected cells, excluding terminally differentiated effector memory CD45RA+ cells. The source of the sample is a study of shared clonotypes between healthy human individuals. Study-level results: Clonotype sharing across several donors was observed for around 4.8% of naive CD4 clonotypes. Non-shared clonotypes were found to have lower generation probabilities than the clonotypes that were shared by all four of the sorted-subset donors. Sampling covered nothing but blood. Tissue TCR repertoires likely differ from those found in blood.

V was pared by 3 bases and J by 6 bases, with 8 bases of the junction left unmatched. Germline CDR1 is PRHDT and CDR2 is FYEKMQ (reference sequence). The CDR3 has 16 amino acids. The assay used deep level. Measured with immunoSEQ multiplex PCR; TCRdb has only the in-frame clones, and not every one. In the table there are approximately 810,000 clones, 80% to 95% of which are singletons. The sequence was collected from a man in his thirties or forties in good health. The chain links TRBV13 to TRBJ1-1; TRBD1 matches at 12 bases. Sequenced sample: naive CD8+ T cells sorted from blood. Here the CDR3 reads CASSFNRDRGLAEAFF. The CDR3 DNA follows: TGTGCCAGCAGCTTCAACCGGGACAGGGGGCTTGCTGAAGCTTTCTTT.